The rows below give T cell receptor beta chains drawn from one sample of a study of response to subunit inactivated influenza vaccine. MiXCR, applied by TCRdb to the RT-PCR reads, yields one record per CDR3 protein. The data contain 150,000 to 200,000 distinct CDR3 sequences, approximately 12% of them seen just once; the ten biggest clones take up over 25%. These data were likewise used in another study, on T cells expressing NK-cell markers.

Material: CD8+ T cells sorted from PBMCs, obtained 12 days after vaccination. The receptors originated from a man aged 45-65 years who received an inactivated influenza vaccine. CDR3s include the opening cysteine and the closing phenylalanine or tryptophan. Each record gives: CDR3 DNA, CDR3 protein, clone size, V gene, J gene, CDR3 length, D gene. A D gene is named only where the DNA matches it firmly. Clone size is stated in some rows and not others, as once, few, many or a class when expanded.

TGCGCCAGCAGCCTTACATCCTACACTGAAGCTTTCTTT	CASSLTSYTEAFF	few	TRBV5-1	TRBJ1-1	13	.
TGTGCCCCCGGGGATACGAACACCGGGGAGCTGTTTTTT	CAPGDTNTGELFF	few	TRBV7-9	TRBJ2-2	13	.
TGTGCCAGCACCCCCGGGACAGGCATTGGGAATGAGCAGTTCTTC	CASTPGTGIGNEQFF	.	TRBV12-3/TRBV12-4	TRBJ2-1	15	TRBD1
TGTGCCAGCAGCGTAGCTGCCTATGTCACAGATACGCAGTATTTT	CASSVAAYVTDTQYF	many	TRBV9	TRBJ2-3	15	.
TGTGCCAGAAATTTTGATAGGGGACAGACCCAGTACTTC	CARNFDRGQTQYF	few	TRBV28	TRBJ2-5	13	.
TGTGCCAGCCGGGACAGGGACACTGAAGCTTTCTTT	CASRDRDTEAFF	few	TRBV7-9	TRBJ1-1	12	TRBD1
TGTGCCAGCACCGCAGGACTAGCGGGAGGACAGCAGTTCTTC	CASTAGLAGGQQFF	few	TRBV12-3/TRBV12-4	TRBJ2-1	14	TRBD2
TGTGCCAGCAGTGACTCGCCGGAGAACCAAGAGACCCAGTACTTC	CASSDSPENQETQYF	.	TRBV6-4	TRBJ2-5	15	.
TGTGCCAGCAGTCCGGGACTGGGTACCTACAATGAGCAGTTCTTC	CASSPGLGTYNEQFF	few	TRBV28	TRBJ2-1	15	.
TGTGCCACCAGCAGAGATGGACTAGCGGGGAATGAGCAGTTCTTC	CATSRDGLAGNEQFF	few	TRBV15	TRBJ2-1	15	TRBD2